This TCR beta chain was identified in a study of T cells in Graves' hyperthyroidism and ophthalmopathy. This clonotype was detected ten times or more. Amplification yielded TCR beta CDR3 regions, with RNA transcripts as the source. Carried out on the TCR CDR3, a first-round RT-PCR used the HTBI primer set. Each CDR3 protein is one row after TCRdb ran MiXCR on the multiplex PCR reads. This sample has 500,000 to 550,000 distinct CDR3 sequences; around 21% occur once, and the top ten carry about 26%. This CDR3 comprises 15 residues. V shed 5 bases, J shed 2 bases, and the junction held 8 bases outside the gene matches. From germline, CDR1 is SNHLY and CDR2 FYNNEI.

V is TRBV2 and J is TRBJ2-7; 8 bases fit TRBD1. Material for sequencing was blood. The clonotype originates from a man younger than 35 with Graves' hyperthyroidism. The CDR3 DNA reads as TGTGCCAGCAGTTCGCCGGACAGGGACCCCTACGAGCAGTACTTC. Translated: CASSSPDRDPYEQYF.